This paragraph covers one T cell receptor (beta chain) sequence. Its target is unknown. This sample was taken from a study of shared clonotypes between healthy human individuals. Turning to the study itself: Serving as donors were a couple of women and three men, whose ages spanned 18 to 49.

Study-level results: Incompleteness in sorted-subset sequencing, despite large depth, was shown by rarefaction.

Sequencing was performed with immunoSEQ multiplex PCR; in TCRdb, only in-frame clones are kept and a portion is missing. The sample consists of about 95,000 clones, about 68% of them appearing once. The study enrolled healthy HIV-negative adults without recent acute infections or vaccinations as donors. This TCR came from a man younger than 40 in good health. The sequenced sample was memory CD8+ T cells sorted from blood. As to subset: CD45RO+ cells pooled with CCR7-negative TemRA cells.

CDR3 sequence (DNA): TGTGCCACACAGGGGAGTAAGAACACCGGGGAGCTGTTTTTT. Protein: CATQGSKNTGELFF. The V and J genes are TRBV10-3 and TRBJ2-2, with 7 positions matching TRBD1. The V segment lost 10 bases and the J segment 1 base; nucleotides outside the gene matches: 6. Germline V gene sequence: CDR1 ENHRY, CDR2 SYGVKD. The CDR3 is 14 amino acids.